The next 22 T cell receptor beta chains were all read from a single sample in a study of blood T cell repertoires in COVID-19. TCRdb's copy holds only in-frame clones and misses some; the assay was immunoSEQ multiplex PCR. The sample has about 120,000 clones; about 85% are singletons. Material for sequencing was peripheral blood. The receptors were sampled from a man aged 55 to 70 with acute or convalescent COVID-19.

This chain uses TRBV6-2 or TRBV6-3 with TRBJ2-7, with D possibly called TRBD1 or TRBD2 (6 bases each). The CDR3 has 15 residues. V dropped 6 bases and J dropped 3 bases, with 18 bases sitting between them. Germline CDR1 MNHEY, CDR2 SVGEGT. DNA for the CDR3: TGTGCCAGCAGCGGGGGCTCCAACTCCTTCTACGAGCAGTACTTC. The encoded protein is CASSGGSNSFYEQYF.

The chain combines TRBV7-9 with TRBJ2-1; 11 nucleotides agree with TRBD2. Per the germline V gene, CDR1 is SEHNR and CDR2 is FQNEAQ (reference sequence). The CDR3 length is 15 residues. Trimming removed 4 bases from V and 8 bases from J; junction bases left unmatched: 7. CDR3 region: CASSSAGLAVDEQFF. CDR3 nucleotides: TGTGCCAGCAGCTCAGCGGGACTAGCGGTCGATGAGCAGTTCTTC.

The CDR3 reads CATSRDSSYEQYF. The CDR3 DNA follows: TGTGCCACCAGCAGAGACAGTTCCTACGAGCAGTACTTC. The rearrangement joins TRBV15 to TRBJ2-7, with D unclear. This CDR3 has 13 amino acids. The germline gives CDR1 LNHNV, CDR2 YYDKDF (reference sequence). Trimming took off 0 bases at V and 1 base at J, with 4 bases between the two ends.

The chain has TRBV9 and TRBJ1-2, with 10 bases lining up with TRBD1. Trimming took 3 bases from V and 7 from J; bases not matched to a gene: 6. CDR1 and CDR2 from the germline V gene are SGDLS and YYNGEE. The CDR3 is made up of 14 amino acids. CDR3 sequence: CASSATGGPRGYTF. Here the CDR3 DNA reads TGTGCCAGCAGCGCGACAGGGGGCCCCCGTGGCTACACCTTC.

J is TRBJ2-7 and V is TRBV14; D may be TRBD1 (5 bases). The CDR3 runs to 12 residues. The V end lost 5 bases, the J end lost 5 bases, and 10 bases lay between the germline ends. CDR1 and CDR2 (germline): SGHDN, FVKESK. For the CDR3, the DNA is TGTGCCAGCAGCTTCAGGGTTGACGAGCAGTACTTC. It is translated as CASSFRVDEQYF.

This chain uses TRBV29-1 with TRBJ2-3; maybe TRBD1 (5 bases). The V end lost 7 bases, the J end lost 0 bases, and 11 bases lay between the germline ends. Germline V lookup: CDR1 SQVTM, CDR2 ANQGSEA. The length of the CDR3 is 13 residues. DNA for the CDR3: TGCAGCGCCCGACAGTCCAGCACAGATACGCAGTATTTT. Amino acids: CSARQSSTDTQYF.

The J gene is TRBJ1-2, the V gene TRBV7-9; 7 nucleotides line up with TRBD1. V gave up 6 bases and J gave up 5 bases; unmatched junction bases: 6. Germline CDR1 SEHNR, CDR2 FQNEAQ (reference sequence). This CDR3 region has 13 residues. The CDR3 bases are TGTGCCAGCAGTGCCGGGACAGTTTATGGCTACACCTTC. Its translation: CASSAGTVYGYTF.

This clone appeared a single time. The gene calls are TRBV9 and TRBJ1-2; D is unresolved. The V gene lost 3 bases and the J gene lost 1 base, with 10 bases spanning the gap. Germline CDR1 is SGDLS and CDR2 is YYNGEE. The CDR3 extends over 14 amino acids. CDR3 sequence (DNA): TGTGCCAGCAGCGCAGCTAGGAGTAACTATGGCTACACCTTC. It translates to CASSAARSNYGYTF.

The genes are TRBV28 and TRBJ1-1; tentative D call: TRBD1 (5 bases). CDR1 and CDR2 from the germline V gene are MDHEN and SYDVKM. V dropped 5 bases and J dropped 7 bases, with 14 bases sitting between them. This CDR3 is built from 13 residues. CDR3 sequence: CASSISGYLEAFF. The CDR3 nucleotides read TGTGCCAGCAGTATCTCAGGGTACCTTGAAGCTTTCTTT. The full variable domain, completed using reference TRBV28 and TRBJ1-1, is DVKVTQSSRYLVKRTGEKVFLECVQDMDHENMFWYRQDPGLGLRLIYFSYDVKMKEKGDIPEGYSVSREKKERFSLILESASTNQTSMYLCASSISGYLEAFFGQGTRLTVV.

This rearrangement joins TRBV7-9 to TRBJ1-5; D ambiguous. This CDR3 is built from 13 residues. In germline, CDR1 is SEHNR, CDR2 FQNEAQ (reference sequence). The germline V and J ends were trimmed by 5 bases and 6 bases, with 11 bases remaining between them. The chain's CDR3 is CASSPGGSQPQHF. As DNA, the CDR3 is TGTGCCAGCAGCCCGGGAGGGTCTCAGCCCCAGCATTTT.

This sequence joins TRBV28 and TRBJ1-1, with 8 bases fitting TRBD1. Per germline, CDR1 MDHEN and CDR2 SYDVKM. The CDR3 is 14 residues long. J gave up 5 bases and V 5 bases, and 7 bases lay outside the gene matches. CDR3 sequence: CASSLTTGETEAFF. CDR3 sequence (DNA): TGTGCCAGCAGTCTAACGACAGGGGAGACTGAAGCTTTCTTT.

A single count supports this clone. The chain is built from TRBV9 and TRBJ1-4; 10 nucleotides agree with TRBD1. The CDR3 is 14 residues long. The trim removed 3 bases at V and 7 bases at J, leaving 3 bases unmatched. Germline V gives CDR1 SGDLS, CDR2 YYNGEE. CDR3 residues: CASSGGTGAEKLFF. The CDR3 nucleotides are TGTGCCAGCAGCGGAGGGACAGGGGCTGAAAAACTGTTTTTT.

This clone came up a few times. J is TRBJ2-3 and V is TRBV7-2; D gene ambiguous. In germline, CDR1 is SGHTA, CDR2 FQGNSA. The CDR3 loop spans 15 amino acids. Trimming took 6 bases from V and 0 from J, leaving 13 bases between them. The CDR3 spells CASSPSYSSTDTQYF. DNA of the CDR3: TGTGCCAGCAGTCCGTCTTATTCTAGCACAGATACGCAGTATTTT.

The chain is built from TRBV11-2 and TRBJ2-7; 8 bases are a match to TRBD1. Germline CDR1 is SGHAT and CDR2 is FQNNGV. This CDR3 is 14 amino acids long. V shed 6 bases, J shed 3 bases, and the junction held 7 bases outside the gene matches. This CDR3 reads CASREGQEIYEQYF. CDR3 DNA: TGTGCCAGCAGGGAGGGACAGGAGATCTACGAGCAGTACTTC.

The genes are TRBV9 and TRBJ2-2, with TRBD1 identical over 8 bases. Germline V gives CDR1 SGDLS, CDR2 YYNGEE. V trimming: 4 bases; J trimming: 3 bases; junction bases outside the gene matches: 5. The CDR3 runs to 15 residues. As DNA, the CDR3 is TGTGCCAGCAGCACCCAGGGGGCGCACACCGGGGAGCTGTTTTTT. Protein sequence: CASSTQGAHTGELFF.

This chain uses TRBV10-3 with TRBJ2-3; D unresolved. The CDR3 is 13 residues long. With 8 bases removed from V and 2 bases from J, the gap between germline ends came to 11 bases. From germline, CDR1 is ENHRY and CDR2 SYGVKD. For the CDR3, the DNA is TGTGCCATCCGCGATTCTTACACAGATACGCAGTATTTT. Its protein product is CAIRDSYTDTQYF.

The V call is TRBV13, the J call TRBJ2-1, with 10 bases matching TRBD1. This CDR3 is built from 16 residues. Germline V gene lookup returns CDR1 PRHDT and CDR2 FYEKMQ (reference sequence). V gave up 5 bases and J gave up 2 bases; unmatched junction bases: 6. The CDR3 DNA reads as TGTGCCAGCAGCCCGTCCGGGACAGGGGCCTACAATGAGCAGTTCTTC. Translating gives CASSPSGTGAYNEQFF.

The chain has TRBV14 and TRBJ2-3, with unresolved D. Germline V lookup: CDR1 SGHDN, CDR2 FVKESK. The V and J ends lost 1 base and 2 bases respectively, with 4 bases between them. This CDR3 spans 13 amino acids. CDR3 loop: CASSQALTDTQYF. The CDR3, as DNA: TGTGCCAGCAGCCAAGCCCTCACAGATACGCAGTATTTT.

CDR3 bases: TGTGCCAGCAGTTTAAGGGGAGGTGGGGCCAACGTCCTGACTTTC. As protein: CASSLRGGGANVLTF. The rearrangement uses TRBV28 and TRBJ2-6, with a weak D call TRBD2 (6 bases). V gave up 2 bases and J gave up 3 bases, with 8 bases separating them. The CDR3 loop spans 15 amino acids. Germline assignment: CDR1 MDHEN and CDR2 SYDVKM.

CDR3 residues: CASSQDIGRAQYF. The CDR3 DNA is TGTGCCAGCAGCCAAGATATTGGCAGGGCGCAGTATTTT. V usage is TRBV14 and J usage is TRBJ2-3; perhaps TRBD1 as D (5 bases). V lost 0 bases and J 10 bases, leaving 11 bases between the germline ends. Germline CDR1 SGHDN, CDR2 FVKESK. This CDR3 is 13 amino acids long.

This chain joins TRBV6-4 and TRBJ2-5, with TRBD2 matching over 8 bases. The CDR3 is 15 residues long. Germline-derived CDR1 and CDR2 are MRHNA and SNTAGT. The junction had 9 bases not matched to a gene; V was cut back by 6 bases and J by 3 bases. The CDR3 is CASRKNGLAEETQYF. CDR3 in DNA: TGTGCCAGCAGAAAAAACGGACTAGCAGAAGAGACCCAGTACTTC.

The chain carries TRBV18 and TRBJ2-4; possibly TRBD2 for D (5 bases). V was clipped by 3 bases and J by 6 bases, with 9 bases between them. Germline assignment: CDR1 KGHSH and CDR2 LQKENI. CDR3 size: 13 residues. The CDR3, as DNA: TGTGCCAGCTCACCGGGAGTAGCAAACATTCAGTACTTC. Translating gives CASSPGVANIQYF.